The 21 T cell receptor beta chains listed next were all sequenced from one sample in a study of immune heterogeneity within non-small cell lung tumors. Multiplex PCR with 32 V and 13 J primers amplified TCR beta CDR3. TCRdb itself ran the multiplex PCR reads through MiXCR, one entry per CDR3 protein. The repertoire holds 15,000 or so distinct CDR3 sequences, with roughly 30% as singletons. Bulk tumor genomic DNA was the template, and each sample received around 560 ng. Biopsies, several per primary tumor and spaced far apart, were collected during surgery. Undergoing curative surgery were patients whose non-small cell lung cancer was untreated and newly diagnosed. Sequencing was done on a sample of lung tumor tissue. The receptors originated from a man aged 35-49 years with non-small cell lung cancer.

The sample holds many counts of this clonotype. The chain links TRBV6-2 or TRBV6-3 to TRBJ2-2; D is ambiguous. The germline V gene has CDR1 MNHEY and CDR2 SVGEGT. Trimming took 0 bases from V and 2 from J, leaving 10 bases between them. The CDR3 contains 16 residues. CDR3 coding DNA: TGTGCCAGCAGTTACTCTTGGGCAGAAAACACCGGGGAGCTGTTTTTT. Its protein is CASSYSWAENTGELFF.

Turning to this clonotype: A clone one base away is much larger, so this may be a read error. This CDR3 reads CAISLARTFVYEQYF. The CDR3 DNA is TGTGCCATCAGCTTAGCTAGGACGTTCGTCTACGAGCAGTACTTC. V usage is TRBV7-2 and J usage is TRBJ2-7; D unresolved. The CDR3 covers 15 residues. The V gene's germline CDR1 is SGHTA and CDR2 FQGNSA.

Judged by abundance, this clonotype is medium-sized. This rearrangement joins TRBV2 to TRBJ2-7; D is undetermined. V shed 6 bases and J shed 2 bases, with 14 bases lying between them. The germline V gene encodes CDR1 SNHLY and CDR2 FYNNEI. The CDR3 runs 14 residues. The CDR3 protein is CASRRNLGTYEQYF. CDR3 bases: TGTGCCAGCAGGCGGAACTTGGGGACCTACGAGCAGTACTTC.

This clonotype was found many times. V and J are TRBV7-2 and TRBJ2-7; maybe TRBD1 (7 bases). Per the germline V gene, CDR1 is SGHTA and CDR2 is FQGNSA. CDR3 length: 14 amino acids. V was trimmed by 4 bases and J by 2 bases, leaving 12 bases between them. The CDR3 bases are TGTGCCAGCAGCTCAACAGGGGAGGCCTACGAGCAGTACTTC. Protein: CASSSTGEAYEQYF.

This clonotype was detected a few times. CDR3 coding DNA: TGTGCCAGCTCACCAGCGGGACTAGCGGGAAGAGAGACCCAGTACTTC. As protein: CASSPAGLAGRETQYF. The chain joins TRBV18 to TRBJ2-5; 13 bases are a match to TRBD2. The CDR3 loop spans 16 amino acids. With V trimmed by 2 bases and J by 4 bases, 4 bases remained unmatched. Germline V lookup: CDR1 KGHSH, CDR2 LQKENI.

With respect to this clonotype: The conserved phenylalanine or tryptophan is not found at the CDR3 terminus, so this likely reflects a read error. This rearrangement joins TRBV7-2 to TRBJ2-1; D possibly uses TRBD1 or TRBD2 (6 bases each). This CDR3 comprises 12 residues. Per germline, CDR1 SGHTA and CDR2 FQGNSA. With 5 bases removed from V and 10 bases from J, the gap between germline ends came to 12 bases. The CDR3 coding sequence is TGTGCCAGCAGCACCCGGAGGGGGGAGCAGTTCTTA. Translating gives CASSTRRGEQFL.

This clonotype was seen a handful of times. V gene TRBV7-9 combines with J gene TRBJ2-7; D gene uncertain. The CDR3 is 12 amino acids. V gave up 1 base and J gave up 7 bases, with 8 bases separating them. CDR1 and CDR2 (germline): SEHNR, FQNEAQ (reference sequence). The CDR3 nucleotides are TGTGCCAGCAGCTTAGGCGTCCCTGAGCAGTACTTC. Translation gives CASSLGVPEQYF.

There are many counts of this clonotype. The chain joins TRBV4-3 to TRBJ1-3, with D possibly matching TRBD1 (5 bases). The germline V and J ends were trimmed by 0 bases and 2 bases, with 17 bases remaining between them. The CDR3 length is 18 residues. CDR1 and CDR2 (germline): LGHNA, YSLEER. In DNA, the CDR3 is TGCGCCAGCAGCCAAGAAGCCCCCTCGACAGCAACTGGAAACACCATATATTTT. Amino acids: CASSQEAPSTATGNTIYF.

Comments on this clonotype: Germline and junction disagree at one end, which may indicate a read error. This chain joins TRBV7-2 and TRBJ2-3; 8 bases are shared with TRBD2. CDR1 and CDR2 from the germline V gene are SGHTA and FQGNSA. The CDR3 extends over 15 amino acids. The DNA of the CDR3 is TGTGCCAGCAGCTTAAGCGGGAGAAGTTCAGATACGCAGTTTTTT. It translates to CASSLSGRSSDTQFF.

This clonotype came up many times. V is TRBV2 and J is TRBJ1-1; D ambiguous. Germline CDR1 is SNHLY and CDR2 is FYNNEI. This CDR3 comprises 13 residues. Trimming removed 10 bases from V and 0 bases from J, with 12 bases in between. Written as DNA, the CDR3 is TGTGCCATCCCCGGAACGATGAACACTGAAGCTTTCTTT. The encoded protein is CAIPGTMNTEAFF.

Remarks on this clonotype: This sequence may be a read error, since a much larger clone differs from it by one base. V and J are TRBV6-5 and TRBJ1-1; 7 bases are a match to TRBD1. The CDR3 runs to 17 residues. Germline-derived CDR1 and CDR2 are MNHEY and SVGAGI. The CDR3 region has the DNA TGTGCCAGCAGTTTGGGACAGTCCTTCCGCGGGAACACTCAAGCTTTCTTT. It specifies CASSLGQSFRGNTQAFF.

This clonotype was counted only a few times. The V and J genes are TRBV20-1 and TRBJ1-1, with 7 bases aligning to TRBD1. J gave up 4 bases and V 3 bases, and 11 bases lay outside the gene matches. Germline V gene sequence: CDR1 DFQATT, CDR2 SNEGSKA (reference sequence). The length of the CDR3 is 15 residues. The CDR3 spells CSASEGASASTEAFF. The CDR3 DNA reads TGCAGTGCTAGCGAGGGGGCATCGGCGAGCACTGAAGCTTTCTTT.

The CDR3 reads CASSQVIGTAQGAQHF. In DNA, the CDR3 is TGCGCCAGCAGCCAAGTTATTGGGACAGCCCAGGGAGCCCAGCATTTT. V is TRBV4-3 and J is TRBJ1-5; 7 positions agree with TRBD1. The CDR3 is made up of 16 amino acids. J was trimmed by 11 bases and V by 1 base; bases with no gene match: 14. CDR1 is LGHNA and CDR2 is YSLEER in the germline V gene.

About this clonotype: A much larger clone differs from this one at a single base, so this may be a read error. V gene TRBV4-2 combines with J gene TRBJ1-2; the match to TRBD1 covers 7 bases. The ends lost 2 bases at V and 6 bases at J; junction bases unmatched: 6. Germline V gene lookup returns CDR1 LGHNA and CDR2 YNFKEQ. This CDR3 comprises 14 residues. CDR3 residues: CASSQSGRGDGYTF. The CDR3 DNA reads TGTGCCAGCAGCCAATCGGGCAGGGGGGATGGCTACACCTTC.

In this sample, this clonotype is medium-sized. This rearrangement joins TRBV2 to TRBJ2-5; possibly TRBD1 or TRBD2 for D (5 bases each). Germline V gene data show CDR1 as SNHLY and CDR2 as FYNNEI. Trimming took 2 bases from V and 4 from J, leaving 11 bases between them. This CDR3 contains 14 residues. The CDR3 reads CASSEMRGPETQYF. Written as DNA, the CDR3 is TGTGCCAGCAGTGAAATGAGGGGTCCAGAGACCCAGTACTTC.

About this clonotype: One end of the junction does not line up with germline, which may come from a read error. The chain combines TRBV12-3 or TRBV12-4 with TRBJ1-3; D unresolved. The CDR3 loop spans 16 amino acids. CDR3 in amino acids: CASSLALLVTGNTMYF. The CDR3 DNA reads TGTGCCAGCAGTTTAGCGCTTCTGGTTACTGGAAATACCATGTATTTT.

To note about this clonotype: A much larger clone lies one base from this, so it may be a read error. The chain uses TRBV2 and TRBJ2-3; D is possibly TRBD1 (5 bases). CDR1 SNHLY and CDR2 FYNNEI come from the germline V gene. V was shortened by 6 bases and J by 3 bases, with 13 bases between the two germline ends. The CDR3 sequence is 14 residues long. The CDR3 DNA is TGTGCCAGCAGCAAAGGGGTGGGGACAGATACGCAGTATTTT. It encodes CASSKGVGTDTQYF. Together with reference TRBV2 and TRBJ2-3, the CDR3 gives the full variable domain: EPEVTQTPSHQVTQMGQEVILRCVPISNHLYFYWYRQILGQKVEFLVSFYNNEISEKSEIFDDQFSVERPDGSNFTLKIRSTKLEDSAMYFCASSKGVGTDTQYFGPGTRLTVL.

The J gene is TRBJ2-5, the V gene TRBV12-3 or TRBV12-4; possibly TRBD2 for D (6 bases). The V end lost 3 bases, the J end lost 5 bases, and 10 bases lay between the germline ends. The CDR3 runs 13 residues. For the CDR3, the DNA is TGTGCCAGCAGTTTTATGGGGAGGGAGACCCAGTACTTC. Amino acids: CASSFMGRETQYF.

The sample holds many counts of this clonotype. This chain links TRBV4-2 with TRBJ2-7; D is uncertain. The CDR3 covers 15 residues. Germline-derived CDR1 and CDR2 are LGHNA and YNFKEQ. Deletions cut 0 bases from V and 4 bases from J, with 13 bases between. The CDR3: CASSQEKRAFYEQYF. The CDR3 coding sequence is TGTGCCAGCAGCCAAGAAAAGCGTGCATTTTACGAGCAGTACTTC.

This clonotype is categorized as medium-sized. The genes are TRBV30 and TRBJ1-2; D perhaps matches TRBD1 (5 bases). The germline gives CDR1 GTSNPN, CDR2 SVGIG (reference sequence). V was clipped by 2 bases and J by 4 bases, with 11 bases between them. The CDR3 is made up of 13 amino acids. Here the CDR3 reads CAWSSGTTYGYTF. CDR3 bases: TGTGCCTGGAGTTCCGGGACTACCTATGGCTACACCTTC.

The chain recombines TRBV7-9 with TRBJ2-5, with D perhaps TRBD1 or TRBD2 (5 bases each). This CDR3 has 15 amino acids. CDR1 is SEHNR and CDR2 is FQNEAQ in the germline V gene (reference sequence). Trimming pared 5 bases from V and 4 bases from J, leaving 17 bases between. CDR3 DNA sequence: TGTGCCAGCAGCCTTGAAGGGGCAGGACTAGAGACCCAGTACTTC. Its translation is CASSLEGAGLETQYF.